Presented here are 12 T cell receptor beta chains from one specimen sequenced in a study of blood T cell repertoires in COVID-19. Produced via immunoSEQ multiplex PCR; TCRdb's table is partial and in-frame only. The table includes just under 50,000 clones, roughly 82% detected once. Sequenced material: peripheral blood. These receptors came from a human donor in a cohort sampled during active COVID-19.

V is TRBV6-2 or TRBV6-3 and J is TRBJ2-1; 9 positions agree with TRBD2. Germline loops: CDR1 MNHEY, CDR2 SVGEGT. V trimming: 0 bases; J trimming: 9 bases; junction bases outside the gene matches: 9. CDR3 length equals 16 residues. The CDR3 loop reads CASSYSPSGKGVEQFF. The CDR3 DNA is TGTGCCAGCAGTTACTCGCCTAGCGGGAAGGGTGTTGAGCAGTTCTTC.

V and J are TRBV5-1 and TRBJ2-7, with TRBD1 matching over 8 bases. This CDR3 has 14 amino acids. CDR1 and CDR2 from the germline V gene are SGHRS and YFSETQ. V gave up 0 bases and J gave up 4 bases; unmatched junction bases: 3. CDR3 amino acids: CASSLVGQVYEQYF. The CDR3 DNA sequence: TGCGCCAGCAGCTTGGTGGGACAGGTTTACGAGCAGTACTTC.

This chain uses TRBV19 with TRBJ2-1; TRBD2 matches at 12 bases. V lost 4 bases to trimming and J lost 1 base; unmatched junction nucleotides: 8. There are 18 residues in the CDR3. The V gene's germline CDR1 is LNHDA and CDR2 SQIVND (reference sequence). The CDR3 spells CASSTETSGSTSYNEQFF. For the CDR3, the DNA is TGTGCCAGTAGTACAGAGACTAGCGGGAGCACTTCCTACAATGAGCAGTTCTTC.

V gene TRBV2 combines with J gene TRBJ1-2, with D perhaps TRBD1 (5 bases). CDR1 and CDR2 from the germline V gene are SNHLY and FYNNEI. Between the trimmed V and J ends, which lost 1 base and 4 bases, there was a span of 7 bases. This CDR3 spans 13 amino acids. The CDR3 DNA reads as TGTGCCAGCAGTGAAGAGGGGTCCTATGGCTACACCTTC. Amino acid sequence: CASSEEGSYGYTF. Complete variable domain (other parts from reference TRBV2 and TRBJ1-2): EPEVTQTPSHQVTQMGQEVILRCVPISNHLYFYWYRQILGQKVEFLVSFYNNEISEKSEIFDDQFSVERPDGSNFTLKIRSTKLEDSAMYFCASSEEGSYGYTFGSGTRLTVV.

This clone was recorded once. This chain connects TRBV19 to TRBJ1-5; unclear D gene. The CDR3 extends over 15 amino acids. CDR1 is LNHDA, CDR2 SQIVND, per germline (reference sequence). Trimming took off 3 bases at V and 6 bases at J, with 15 bases between the two ends. This chain's CDR3 is CASSIGRGNPQPQHF. For the CDR3, the DNA is TGTGCCAGTAGTATTGGAAGAGGGAATCCTCAGCCCCAGCATTTT.

The rearrangement links TRBV12-3 or TRBV12-4 to TRBJ1-1; D might be TRBD1 (5 bases). The CDR3 runs to 12 residues. Trimming shortened V by 8 bases and J by 4 bases, and 11 bases separated the two germline ends. In nucleotides, the CDR3 is TGTGCCAGCGCCCCTCAGGGCACTGAAGCTTTCTTT. Protein: CASAPQGTEAFF.

This clone was picked up a small number of times. The CDR3 DNA sequence: TGCGCCAGCAGCCAAGGCTACTCTCCAACTAATGAAAAACTGTTTTTT. Translated, it gives CASSQGYSPTNEKLFF. This rearrangement joins TRBV4-1 to TRBJ1-4; D is unresolved. The CDR3 has 16 residues. The V gene lost 1 base and the J gene lost 0 bases, with 9 bases spanning the gap. The germline V gene encodes CDR1 MGHRA and CDR2 YSYEKL.

CDR3 DNA: TGCGCCAGCAGTACTCCTTTGAACACTGAAGCTTTCTTT. It is translated as CASSTPLNTEAFF. J is TRBJ1-1 and V is TRBV5-1; D remains unclear. CDR3 size: 13 residues. With 5 bases removed from V and 0 bases from J, the gap between germline ends came to 8 bases. Germline CDR1 SGHRS, CDR2 YFSETQ.

V usage is TRBV7-2 and J usage is TRBJ2-7; a weak D match, TRBD2 (6 bases). V lost 1 base and J 7 bases, leaving 14 bases between the germline ends. Per the germline V gene, CDR1 is SGHTA and CDR2 is FQGNSA. The CDR3 totals 14 residues. CDR3 nucleotides: TGTGCCAGCAGCTTAGGGCGGGGAAGAAGGGAGCAGTACTTC. Its translation is CASSLGRGRREQYF.

The chain carries TRBV19 and TRBJ2-5, with 11 positions matching TRBD1. The CDR3 covers 16 residues. Germline CDR1 LNHDA, CDR2 SQIVND (reference sequence). Losses at the gene ends were 3 bases for V and 2 bases for J; bases not matched to a gene: 5. CDR3 DNA: TGTGCCAGTAGTATCAAGGACAGGGGGCAGCAAGAGACCCAGTACTTC. Translation: CASSIKDRGQQETQYF.

This clone was found once. J is TRBJ1-1 and V is TRBV30; TRBD1 might be the D (5 bases). V lost 0 bases and J 4 bases, leaving 9 bases between the germline ends. The CDR3 has 13 amino acids. Germline assignment: CDR1 GTSNPN and CDR2 SVGIG (reference sequence). The CDR3 here is CAWSVLGGTEAFF. CDR3 nucleotides: TGTGCCTGGAGTGTACTGGGGGGCACTGAAGCTTTCTTT.

V and J are TRBV4-3 and TRBJ2-5, with 9 bases aligning to TRBD1. Looked up from germline, CDR1 is LGHNA and CDR2 is YSLEER. The CDR3 is 14 amino acids. V shed 4 bases, J shed 5 bases, and the junction held 5 bases outside the gene matches. The CDR3: CASSRYRGRETQYF. CDR3 sequence (DNA): TGCGCCAGCAGCCGGTACAGGGGGCGGGAGACCCAGTACTTC.